These 9 T cell receptor beta chains share one sample of origin, sequenced in a study of T cells in Graves' hyperthyroidism and ophthalmopathy. TCR beta CDR3 region amplification was performed from RNA transcripts. With the HTBI primer set, the TCR CDR3 went through a first round of RT-PCR. TCRdb re-analysed the multiplex PCR reads in MiXCR, keeping a single row per CDR3 protein. This sample has 450,000 to 650,000 distinct CDR3 sequences, with roughly 20% found just once. Sequenced sample: blood. These receptors came from a man aged 18 to 29 with Graves' hyperthyroidism.

Many counts were recorded for this clonotype. The chain combines TRBV12-3 or TRBV12-4 with TRBJ2-5, with D possibly called TRBD1 or TRBD2 (5 bases each). The length of the CDR3 is 16 residues. V was pared by 4 bases and J by 2 bases, with 17 bases between. The CDR3 bases are TGTGCCAGCAGTTCGCATCCCGGGACGTCTCAAGAGACCCAGTACTTC. This translates into CASSSHPGTSQETQYF.

This clonotype has just a few counts. The chain has TRBV12-3 or TRBV12-4 and TRBJ2-3; D not resolved. This CDR3 spans 15 amino acids. V was cut by 1 base and J by 0 bases, with 8 bases left in between. The DNA of the CDR3 is TGTGCCAGCAGTTTAGGTTGGGTTAGCACAGATACGCAGTATTTT. This encodes CASSLGWVSTDTQYF.

This clonotype showed up many times. The J gene is TRBJ1-2, the V gene TRBV30; D gene ambiguous. The CDR3 length is 14 residues. V was clipped by 0 bases and J by 3 bases, with 11 bases between them. Germline CDR1 reads GTSNPN; CDR2 reads SVGIG (reference sequence). The CDR3 DNA reads as TGTGCCTGGAGTGTACTTGGGAGCCACTATGGCTACACCTTC. Translating it yields CAWSVLGSHYGYTF.

The CDR3 sequence: CAWTAGTATEAFF. The CDR3 nucleotides are TGTGCCTGGACCGCAGGGACAGCCACTGAAGCTTTCTTT. This chain connects TRBV30 to TRBJ1-1; 7 bases fit TRBD1. Germline V gene sequence: CDR1 GTSNPN, CDR2 SVGIG (reference sequence). The CDR3 totals 13 residues. The trim removed 4 bases at V and 4 bases at J, leaving 6 bases unmatched.

In this sample, this clonotype turned up a few times. This CDR3 reads CASSGGLDTEAFF. CDR3 coding DNA: TGTGCCAGCTCAGGTGGGTTGGACACTGAAGCTTTCTTT. The rearrangement links TRBV18 to TRBJ1-1; D gene uncertain. The length of the CDR3 is 13 residues. Looked up from germline, CDR1 is KGHSH and CDR2 is LQKENI. The V end was cut by 5 bases, the J end by 3 bases, with 10 bases between.

This clonotype was picked up many times. V usage is TRBV13 and J usage is TRBJ2-7; 10 bases fit TRBD1. Germline CDR1 reads PRHDT; CDR2 reads FYEKMQ (reference sequence). V shed 5 bases, J shed 3 bases, and the junction held 10 bases outside the gene matches. The CDR3 is 16 residues long. CDR3: CASSPFGTGAHYEQYF. The CDR3 nucleotides are TGTGCCAGCAGCCCCTTCGGGACAGGGGCCCACTACGAGCAGTACTTC. Full variable domain (rest looked up from reference TRBV13 and TRBJ2-7): AAGVIQSPRHLIKEKRETATLKCYPIPRHDTVYWYQQGPGQDPQFLISFYEKMQSDKGSIPDRFSAQQFSDYHSELNMSSLELGDSALYFCASSPFGTGAHYEQYFGPGTRLTVT.

The genes are TRBV6-1 and TRBJ1-2, with D perhaps TRBD1 (5 bases). Germline V CDR1 and CDR2: MNHNS, SASEGT. Trimming shortened V by 7 bases and J by 0 bases, and 15 bases separated the two germline ends. This CDR3 is built from 15 residues. CDR3: CASTPRGGANYGYTF. The DNA for the CDR3 is TGTGCCAGCACCCCAAGGGGCGGCGCTAACTATGGCTACACCTTC.

This clonotype has at least ten counts. This rearrangement joins TRBV12-3 or TRBV12-4 to TRBJ1-1, with D perhaps TRBD1 (5 bases). This CDR3 is 14 amino acids long. V was cut by 4 bases and J by 5 bases, with 14 bases left in between. DNA of the CDR3: TGTGCCAGCAGTTCCGGGACCCCCGAGACTGAAGCTTTCTTT. Protein sequence: CASSSGTPETEAFF.

At least ten counts were recorded for this clonotype. The chain is built from TRBV10-3 and TRBJ1-1; maybe TRBD1 (6 bases). Germline assignment: CDR1 ENHRY and CDR2 SYGVKD. Trimming took off 8 bases at V and 0 bases at J, with 22 bases between the two ends. CDR3 length equals 17 residues. The CDR3 reads CAIRTIGGGRVNTEAFF. CDR3 DNA: TGTGCCATCCGGACAATTGGAGGGGGACGGGTGAACACTGAAGCTTTCTTT.